This T cell receptor (beta chain) was captured in a study of blood T cell repertoires in COVID-19. Study context: Italy, Spain and the United States were the sources of the convalescent and acute COVID-19 samples. T cells, B-cell-depleted T cells, or PBMCs provided the cDNA or gDNA that served as material.

In germline, CDR1 is MNHEY, CDR2 SVGEGT. This CDR3 has 16 residues. V was clipped by 2 bases and J by 8 bases; unmatched bases: 10. In the authors' methods: It was from reference gene primer amplification that nucleated cell counts were estimated. Sequencing was performed with immunoSEQ multiplex PCR; in TCRdb, only in-frame clones are kept and a portion is missing. V and J calls and clone size follow that table, whereas D and trimming were derived from the DNA. The sample has roughly 69,000 clones, about nine tenths seen once. The receptor was isolated from a human donor in a cohort sampled during active COVID-19. Sequenced sample: peripheral blood. This chain uses TRBV6-2 or TRBV6-3 with TRBJ2-2, with 8 bases identical to TRBD2. The CDR3 protein is CASSYPPGTRTGELFF. As DNA, the CDR3 is TGTGCCAGCAGTTACCCCCCTGGGACTAGAACTGGGGAGCTGTTTTTT.